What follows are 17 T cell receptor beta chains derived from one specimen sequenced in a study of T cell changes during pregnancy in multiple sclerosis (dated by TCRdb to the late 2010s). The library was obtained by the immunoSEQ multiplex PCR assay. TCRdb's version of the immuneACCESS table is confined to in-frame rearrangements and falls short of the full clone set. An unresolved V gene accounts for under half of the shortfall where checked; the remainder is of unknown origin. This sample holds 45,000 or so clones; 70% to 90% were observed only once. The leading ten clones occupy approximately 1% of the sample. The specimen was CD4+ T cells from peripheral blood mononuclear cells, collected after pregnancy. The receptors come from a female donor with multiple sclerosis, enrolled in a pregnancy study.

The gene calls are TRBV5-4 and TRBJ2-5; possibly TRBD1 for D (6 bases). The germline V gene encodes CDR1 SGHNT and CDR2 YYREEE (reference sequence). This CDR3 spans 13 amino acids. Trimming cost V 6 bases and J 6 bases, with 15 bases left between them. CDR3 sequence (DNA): TGTGCCAGCACCCTGAGGGGGTCACAGACCCAGTACTTC. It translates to CASTLRGSQTQYF.

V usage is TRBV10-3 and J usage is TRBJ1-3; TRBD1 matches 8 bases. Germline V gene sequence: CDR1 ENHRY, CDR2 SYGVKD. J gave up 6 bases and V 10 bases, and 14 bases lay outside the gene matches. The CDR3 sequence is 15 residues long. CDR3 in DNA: TGTGCCACCGCCACATCAGGGGGCTTGGAAAACACCATATATTTT. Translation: CATATSGGLENTIYF.

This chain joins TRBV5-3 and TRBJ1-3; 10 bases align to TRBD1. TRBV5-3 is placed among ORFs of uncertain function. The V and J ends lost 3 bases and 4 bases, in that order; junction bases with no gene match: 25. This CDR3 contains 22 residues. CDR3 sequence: CARSSKDLGQGENGYYGNTIYF. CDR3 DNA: TGTGCCAGAAGCTCTAAAGACCTCGGACAGGGGGAAAATGGATACTACGGAAACACCATATATTTT.

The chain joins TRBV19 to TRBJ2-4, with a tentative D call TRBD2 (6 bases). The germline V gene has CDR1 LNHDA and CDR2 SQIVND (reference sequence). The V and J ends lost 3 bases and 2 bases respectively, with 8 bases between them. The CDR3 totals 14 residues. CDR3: CASSIGDSKNIQYF. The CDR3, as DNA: TGTGCCAGTAGTATTGGGGACTCCAAAAACATTCAGTACTTC. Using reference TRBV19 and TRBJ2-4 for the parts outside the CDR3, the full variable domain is DGGITQSPKYLFRKEGQNVTLSCEQNLNHDAMYWYRQDPGQGLRLIYYSQIVNDFQKGDIAEGYSVSREKKESFPLTVTSAQKNPTAFYLCASSIGDSKNIQYFGAGTRLSVL.

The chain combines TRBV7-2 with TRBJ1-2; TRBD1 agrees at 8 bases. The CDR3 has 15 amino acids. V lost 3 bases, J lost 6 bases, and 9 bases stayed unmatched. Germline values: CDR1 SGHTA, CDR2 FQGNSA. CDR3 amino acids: CASSFQGAQSDGYTF. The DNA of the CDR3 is TGTGCCAGCAGCTTCCAGGGGGCGCAGTCCGATGGCTACACCTTC.

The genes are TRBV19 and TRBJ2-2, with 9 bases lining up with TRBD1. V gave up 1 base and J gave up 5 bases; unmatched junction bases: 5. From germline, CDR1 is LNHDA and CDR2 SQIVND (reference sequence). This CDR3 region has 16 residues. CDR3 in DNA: TGTGCCAGTAGTATAGTGGGACAGGGAAGGACCGGGGAGCTGTTTTTT. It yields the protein CASSIVGQGRTGELFF. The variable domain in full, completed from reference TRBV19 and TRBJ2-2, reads DGGITQSPKYLFRKEGQNVTLSCEQNLNHDAMYWYRQDPGQGLRLIYYSQIVNDFQKGDIAEGYSVSREKKESFPLTVTSAQKNPTAFYLCASSIVGQGRTGELFFGEGSRLTVL.

CDR3 sequence: CASSPGLAGVVSYNEQFF. In DNA form, the CDR3 reads TGTGCCAGCAGCCCGGGACTAGCGGGAGTAGTCTCCTACAATGAGCAGTTCTTC. The chain is built from TRBV11-1 and TRBJ2-1; 14 nucleotides match TRBD2. V was clipped by 5 bases and J by 0 bases; unmatched bases: 6. The CDR3 is 18 residues long. The V gene's germline CDR1 is SGHAT and CDR2 FQDESV (reference sequence).

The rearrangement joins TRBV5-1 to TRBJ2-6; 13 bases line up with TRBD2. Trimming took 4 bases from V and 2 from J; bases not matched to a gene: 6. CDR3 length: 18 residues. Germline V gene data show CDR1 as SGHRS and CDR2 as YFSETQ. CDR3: CASSLGTSGTTGANVLTF. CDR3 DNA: TGCGCCAGCAGCCTGGGGACTAGCGGGACCACTGGGGCCAACGTCCTGACTTTC.

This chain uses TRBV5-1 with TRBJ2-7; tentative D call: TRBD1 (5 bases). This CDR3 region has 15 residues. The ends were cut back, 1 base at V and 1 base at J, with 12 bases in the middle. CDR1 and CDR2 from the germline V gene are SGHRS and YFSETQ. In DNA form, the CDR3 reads TGCGCCAGCAGCTTGTCAAGGACAAAGTCCTACGAGCAGTACTTC. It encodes CASSLSRTKSYEQYF.

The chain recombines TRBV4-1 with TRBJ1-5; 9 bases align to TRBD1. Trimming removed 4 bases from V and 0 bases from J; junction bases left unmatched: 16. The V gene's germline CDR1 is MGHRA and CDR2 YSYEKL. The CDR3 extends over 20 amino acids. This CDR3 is CASSPGPRDRAFNSNQPQHF. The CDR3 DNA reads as TGCGCCAGCAGCCCCGGGCCCCGGGACAGGGCGTTCAATAGCAATCAGCCCCAGCATTTT.

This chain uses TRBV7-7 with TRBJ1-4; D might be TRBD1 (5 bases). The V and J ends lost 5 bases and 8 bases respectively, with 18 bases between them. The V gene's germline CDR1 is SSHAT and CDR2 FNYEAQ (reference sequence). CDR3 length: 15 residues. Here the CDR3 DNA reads TGTGCCAGCAGCCCCCGGGTAGGGGTCGGGGAAAAACTGTTTTTT. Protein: CASSPRVGVGEKLFF.

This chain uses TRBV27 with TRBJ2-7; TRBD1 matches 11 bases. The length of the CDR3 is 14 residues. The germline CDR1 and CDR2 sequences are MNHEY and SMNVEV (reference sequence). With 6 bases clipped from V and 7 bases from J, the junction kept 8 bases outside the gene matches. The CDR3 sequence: CASSRDRGSVEQYF. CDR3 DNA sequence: TGTGCCAGCAGCAGGGACAGGGGGTCGGTAGAGCAGTACTTC.

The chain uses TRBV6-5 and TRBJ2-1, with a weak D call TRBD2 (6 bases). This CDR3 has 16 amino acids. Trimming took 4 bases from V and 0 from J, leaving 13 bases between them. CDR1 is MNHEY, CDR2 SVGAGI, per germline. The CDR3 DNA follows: TGTGCCAGCAGTTCCGGGACTCCCCCCTCCTACAATGAGCAGTTCTTC. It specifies CASSSGTPPSYNEQFF.

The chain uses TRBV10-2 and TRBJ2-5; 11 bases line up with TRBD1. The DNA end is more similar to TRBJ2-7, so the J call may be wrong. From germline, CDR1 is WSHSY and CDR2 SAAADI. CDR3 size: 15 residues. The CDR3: CASSERTGGPYEQYF. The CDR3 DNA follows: TGCGCCAGCAGTGAGCGGACAGGGGGCCCCTACGAGCAGTACTTC.

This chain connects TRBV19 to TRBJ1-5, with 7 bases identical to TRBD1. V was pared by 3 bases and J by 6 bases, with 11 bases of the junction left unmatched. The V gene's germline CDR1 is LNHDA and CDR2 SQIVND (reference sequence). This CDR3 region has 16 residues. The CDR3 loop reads CASSIPYRGRGQPQHF. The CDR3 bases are TGTGCCAGTAGTATCCCGTACAGGGGCCGGGGTCAGCCCCAGCATTTT.

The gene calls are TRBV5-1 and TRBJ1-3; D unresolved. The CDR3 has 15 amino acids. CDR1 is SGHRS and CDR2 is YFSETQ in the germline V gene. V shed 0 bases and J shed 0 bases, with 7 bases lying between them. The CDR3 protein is CASSLEQYSGNTIYF. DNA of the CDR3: TGCGCCAGCAGCTTGGAACAGTACTCTGGAAACACCATATATTTT.

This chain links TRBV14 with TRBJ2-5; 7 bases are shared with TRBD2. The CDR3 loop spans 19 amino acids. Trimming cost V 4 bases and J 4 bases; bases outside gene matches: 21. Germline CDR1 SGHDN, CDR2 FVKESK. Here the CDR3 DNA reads TGTGCCAGCAGCCCCACAGGTCCCGACTCGGCGGGAGTCGGAGAGACCCAGTACTTC. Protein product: CASSPTGPDSAGVGETQYF.